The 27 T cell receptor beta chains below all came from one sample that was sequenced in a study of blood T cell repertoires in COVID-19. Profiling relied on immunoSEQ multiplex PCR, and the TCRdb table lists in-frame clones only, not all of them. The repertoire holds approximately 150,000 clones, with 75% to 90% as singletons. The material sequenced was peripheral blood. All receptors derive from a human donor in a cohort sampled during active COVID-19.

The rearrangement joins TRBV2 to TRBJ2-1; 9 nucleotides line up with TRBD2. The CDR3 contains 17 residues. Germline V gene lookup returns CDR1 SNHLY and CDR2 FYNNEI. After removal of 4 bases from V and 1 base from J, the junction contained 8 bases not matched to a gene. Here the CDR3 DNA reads TGTGCCAGCAGTGCAACTAGCGGGCTCCTATCCTACAATGAGCAGTTCTTC. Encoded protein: CASSATSGLLSYNEQFF.

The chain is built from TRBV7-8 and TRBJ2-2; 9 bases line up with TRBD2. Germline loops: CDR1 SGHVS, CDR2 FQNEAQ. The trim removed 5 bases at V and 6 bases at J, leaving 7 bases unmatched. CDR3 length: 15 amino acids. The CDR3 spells CASSMGLAPPGELFF. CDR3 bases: TGTGCCAGCAGCATGGGACTAGCCCCTCCCGGGGAGCTGTTTTTT.

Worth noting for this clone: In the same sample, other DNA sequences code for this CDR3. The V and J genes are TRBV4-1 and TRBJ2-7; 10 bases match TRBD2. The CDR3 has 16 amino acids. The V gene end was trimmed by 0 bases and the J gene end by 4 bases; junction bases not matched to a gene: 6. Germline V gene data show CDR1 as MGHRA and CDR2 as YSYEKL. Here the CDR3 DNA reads TGCGCCAGCAGCCAAGAAAGGCTAGCGGGAGTTTACGAGCAGTACGTC. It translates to CASSQERLAGVYEQYV.

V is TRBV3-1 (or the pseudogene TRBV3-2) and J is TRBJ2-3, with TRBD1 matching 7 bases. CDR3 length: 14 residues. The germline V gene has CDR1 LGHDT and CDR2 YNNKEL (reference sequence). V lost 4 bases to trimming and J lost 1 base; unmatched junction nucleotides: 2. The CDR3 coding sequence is TGTGCCAGCAGCCTAACAGGGGGCACAGATACGCAGTATTTT. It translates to CASSLTGGTDTQYF.

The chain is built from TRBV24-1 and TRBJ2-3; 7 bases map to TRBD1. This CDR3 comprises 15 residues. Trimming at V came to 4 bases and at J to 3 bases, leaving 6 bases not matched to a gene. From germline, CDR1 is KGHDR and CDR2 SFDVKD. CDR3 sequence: CATSEGQGVTDTQYF. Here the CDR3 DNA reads TGTGCCACCAGTGAAGGTCAGGGGGTAACAGATACGCAGTATTTT.

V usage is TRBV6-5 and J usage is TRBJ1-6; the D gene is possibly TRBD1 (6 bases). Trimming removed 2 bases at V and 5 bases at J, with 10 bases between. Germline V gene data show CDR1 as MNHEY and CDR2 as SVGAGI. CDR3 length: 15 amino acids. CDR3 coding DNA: TGTGCCAGCAGTTACGGGACACTGAATAATTCACCCCTCCACTTT. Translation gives CASSYGTLNNSPLHF.

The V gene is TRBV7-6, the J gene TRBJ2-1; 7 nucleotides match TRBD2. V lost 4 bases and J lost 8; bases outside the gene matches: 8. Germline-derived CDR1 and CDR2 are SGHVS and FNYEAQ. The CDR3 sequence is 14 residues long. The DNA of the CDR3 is TGTGCCAGCAGCTCTTTCCCGGGAGGCGATGAGCAGTTCTTC. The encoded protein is CASSSFPGGDEQFF.

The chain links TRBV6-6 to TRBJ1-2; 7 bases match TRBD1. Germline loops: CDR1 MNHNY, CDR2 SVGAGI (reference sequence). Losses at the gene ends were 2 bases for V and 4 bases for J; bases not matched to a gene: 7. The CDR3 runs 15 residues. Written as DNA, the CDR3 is TGTGCCAGCAGTTACAGGGACAGCGTTCCCTATGGCTACACCTTC. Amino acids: CASSYRDSVPYGYTF.

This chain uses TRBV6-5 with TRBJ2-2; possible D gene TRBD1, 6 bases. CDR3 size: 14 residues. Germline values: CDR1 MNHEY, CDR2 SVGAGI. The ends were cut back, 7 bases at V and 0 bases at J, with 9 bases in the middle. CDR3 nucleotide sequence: TGTGCCAGCATTACAGGGACGAACACCGGGGAGCTGTTTTTT. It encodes CASITGTNTGELFF.

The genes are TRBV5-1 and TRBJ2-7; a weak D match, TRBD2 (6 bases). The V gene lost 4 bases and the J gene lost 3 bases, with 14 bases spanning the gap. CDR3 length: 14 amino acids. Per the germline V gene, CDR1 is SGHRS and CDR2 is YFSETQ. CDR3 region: CASSHGGADYEQYF. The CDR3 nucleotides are TGCGCCAGCAGCCACGGAGGGGCGGACTACGAGCAGTACTTC.

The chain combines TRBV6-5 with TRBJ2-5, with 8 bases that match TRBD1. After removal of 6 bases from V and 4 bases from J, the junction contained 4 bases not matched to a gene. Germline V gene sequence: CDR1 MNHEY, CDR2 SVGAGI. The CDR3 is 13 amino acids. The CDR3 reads CASRPDRGETQYF. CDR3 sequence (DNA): TGTGCCAGCAGACCCGACAGGGGAGAGACCCAGTACTTC.

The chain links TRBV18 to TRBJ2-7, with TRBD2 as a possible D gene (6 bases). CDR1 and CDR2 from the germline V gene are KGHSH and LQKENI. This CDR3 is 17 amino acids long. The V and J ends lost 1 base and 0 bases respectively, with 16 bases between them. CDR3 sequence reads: CASSPLGAGTDSYEQYF. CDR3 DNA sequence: TGTGCCAGCTCACCACTCGGAGCCGGGACTGACTCCTACGAGCAGTACTTC.

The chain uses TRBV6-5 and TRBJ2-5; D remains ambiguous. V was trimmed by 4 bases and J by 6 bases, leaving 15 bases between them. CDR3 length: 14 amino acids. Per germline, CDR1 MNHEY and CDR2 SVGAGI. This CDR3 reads CASSFILSSQTQYF. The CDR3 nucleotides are TGTGCCAGCAGTTTCATACTAAGCTCGCAGACCCAGTACTTC.

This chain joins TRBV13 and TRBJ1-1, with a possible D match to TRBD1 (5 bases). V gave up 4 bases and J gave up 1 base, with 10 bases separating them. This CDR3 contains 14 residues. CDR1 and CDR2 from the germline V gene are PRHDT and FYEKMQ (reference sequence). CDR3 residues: CASSSRQTNTEAFF. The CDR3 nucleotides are TGTGCCAGCAGCTCTCGACAGACGAACACTGAAGCTTTCTTT.

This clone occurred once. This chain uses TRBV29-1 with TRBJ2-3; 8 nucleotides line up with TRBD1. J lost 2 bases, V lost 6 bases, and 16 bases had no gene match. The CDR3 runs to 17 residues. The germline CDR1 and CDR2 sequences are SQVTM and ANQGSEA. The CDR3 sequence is CSVPTMTGEMATDTQYF. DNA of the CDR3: TGCAGCGTCCCAACCATGACAGGGGAAATGGCCACAGATACGCAGTATTTT.

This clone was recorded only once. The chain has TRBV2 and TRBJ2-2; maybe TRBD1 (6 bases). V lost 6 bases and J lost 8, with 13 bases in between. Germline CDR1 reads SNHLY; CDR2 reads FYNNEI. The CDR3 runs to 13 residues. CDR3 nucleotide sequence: TGTGCCAGCAGACTCACAGGGTCTGGGGAGCTGTTTTTT. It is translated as CASRLTGSGELFF. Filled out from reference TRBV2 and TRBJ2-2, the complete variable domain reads EPEVTQTPSHQVTQMGQEVILRCVPISNHLYFYWYRQILGQKVEFLVSFYNNEISEKSEIFDDQFSVERPDGSNFTLKIRSTKLEDSAMYFCASRLTGSGELFFGEGSRLTVL.

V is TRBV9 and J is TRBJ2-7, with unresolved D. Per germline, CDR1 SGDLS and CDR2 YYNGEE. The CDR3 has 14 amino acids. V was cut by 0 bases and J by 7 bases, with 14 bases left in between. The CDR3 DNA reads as TGTGCCAGCAGCGTAGTTGACACCGCTGGAGAGCAGTACTTC. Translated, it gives CASSVVDTAGEQYF.

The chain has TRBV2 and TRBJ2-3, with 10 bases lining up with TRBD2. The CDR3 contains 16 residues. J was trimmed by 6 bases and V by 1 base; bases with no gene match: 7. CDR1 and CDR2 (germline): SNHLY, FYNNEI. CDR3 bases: TGTGCCAGCAGTGAAGTAGTAGCGGGAGGTATGGATACGCAGTATTTT. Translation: CASSEVVAGGMDTQYF.

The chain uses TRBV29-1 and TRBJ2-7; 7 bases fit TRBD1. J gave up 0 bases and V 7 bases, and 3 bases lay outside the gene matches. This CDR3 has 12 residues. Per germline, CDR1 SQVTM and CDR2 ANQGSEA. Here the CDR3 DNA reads TGCAGCGCCCGGGACAGCTCCTACGAGCAGTACTTC. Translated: CSARDSSYEQYF.

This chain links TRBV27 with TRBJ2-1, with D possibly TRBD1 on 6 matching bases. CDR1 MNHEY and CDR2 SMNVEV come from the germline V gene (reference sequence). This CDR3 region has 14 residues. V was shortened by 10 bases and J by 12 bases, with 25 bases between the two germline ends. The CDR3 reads CAIPSTGDKVTQFF. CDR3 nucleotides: TGTGCCATCCCTTCAACCGGGGACAAGGTAACGCAGTTCTTC.

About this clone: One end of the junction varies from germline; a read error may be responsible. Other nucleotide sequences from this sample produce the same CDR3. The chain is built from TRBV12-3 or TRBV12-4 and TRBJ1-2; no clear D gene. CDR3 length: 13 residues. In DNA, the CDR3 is TGTGCCAGTAGTTATGAGGGCACGCTAGGCTACACCTTC. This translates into CASSYEGTLGYTF.

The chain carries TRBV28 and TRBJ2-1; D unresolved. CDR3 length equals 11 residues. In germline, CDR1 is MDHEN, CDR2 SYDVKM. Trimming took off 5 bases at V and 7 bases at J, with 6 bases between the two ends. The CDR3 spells CASSDRNEQFF. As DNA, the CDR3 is TGTGCCAGCAGTGATAGAAATGAGCAGTTCTTC.

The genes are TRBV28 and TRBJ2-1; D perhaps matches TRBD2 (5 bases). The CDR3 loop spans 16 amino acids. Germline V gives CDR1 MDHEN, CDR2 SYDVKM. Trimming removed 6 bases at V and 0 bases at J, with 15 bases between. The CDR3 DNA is TGTGCCAGCAGCCTCCTGGAGCGGAGCTCCTACAATGAGCAGTTCTTC. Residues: CASSLLERSSYNEQFF.

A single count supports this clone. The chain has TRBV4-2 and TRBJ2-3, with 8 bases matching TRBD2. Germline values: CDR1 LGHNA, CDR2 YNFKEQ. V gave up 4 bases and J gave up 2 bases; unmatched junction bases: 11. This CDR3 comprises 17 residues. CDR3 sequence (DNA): TGTGCCAGCAGCCTCCTGGGGGCGGGGGGAAACACAGATACGCAGTATTTT. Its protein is CASSLLGAGGNTDTQYF.

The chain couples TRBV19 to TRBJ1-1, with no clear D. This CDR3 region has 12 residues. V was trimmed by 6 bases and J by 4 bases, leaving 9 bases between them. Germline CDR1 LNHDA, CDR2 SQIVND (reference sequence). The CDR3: CASRNVGTEAFF. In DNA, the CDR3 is TGTGCCAGTAGGAATGTCGGCACTGAAGCTTTCTTT.

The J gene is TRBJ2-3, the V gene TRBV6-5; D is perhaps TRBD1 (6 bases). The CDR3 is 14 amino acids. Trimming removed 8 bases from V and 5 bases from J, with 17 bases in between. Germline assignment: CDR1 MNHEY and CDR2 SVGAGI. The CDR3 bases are TGTGCCAGCGCAGGGGCCGGACTGGGAGATACGCAGTATTTT. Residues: CASAGAGLGDTQYF.

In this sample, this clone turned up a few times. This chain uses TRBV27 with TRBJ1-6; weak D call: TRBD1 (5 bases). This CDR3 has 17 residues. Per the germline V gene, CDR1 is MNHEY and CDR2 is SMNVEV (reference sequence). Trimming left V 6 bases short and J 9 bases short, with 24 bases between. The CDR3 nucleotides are TGTGCCAGCAGCCCTCTTGGGGGGGATCAAGCGTCTTCACCCCTCCACTTT. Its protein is CASSPLGGDQASSPLHF.